These 9 T cell receptor beta chains share one sample of origin, sequenced in a study of blood T cell repertoires in COVID-19. Profiled with immunoSEQ multiplex PCR; TCRdb holds only in-frame clones, not every one. This table has about 260,000 clones, more than 75% appearing once. Source material: peripheral blood. The receptor set was obtained from a woman aged 55-70 years with COVID-19, enrolled during active disease.

This rearrangement joins TRBV28 to TRBJ2-1; 8 nucleotides align to TRBD1. Trimming at V came to 2 bases and at J to 8 bases, leaving 8 bases not matched to a gene. The CDR3 is 15 residues long. From germline, CDR1 is MDHEN and CDR2 SYDVKM. CDR3 nucleotide sequence: TGTGCCAGCAGTTTAGTGGCAGGGGGCATCTATGAGCAGTTCTTC. It specifies CASSLVAGGIYEQFF.

Comment on this clone: Other DNA sequences of this sample code for an identical CDR3. The J gene is TRBJ1-1, the V gene TRBV29-1, with 9 nucleotides matching TRBD1. Germline values: CDR1 SQVTM, CDR2 ANQGSEA. The trim removed 6 bases at V and 5 bases at J, leaving 7 bases unmatched. CDR3 size: 13 residues. CDR3 in amino acids: CSVMTGGDTEAFF. The CDR3 DNA reads TGCAGCGTGATGACAGGGGGTGATACTGAAGCTTTCTTT.

Only one count was recorded for this clone. V usage is TRBV19 and J usage is TRBJ1-1; D is possibly TRBD1 (6 bases). Per the germline V gene, CDR1 is LNHDA and CDR2 is SQIVND (reference sequence). V was pared by 10 bases and J by 2 bases, with 14 bases between. The length of the CDR3 is 13 residues. CDR3 DNA sequence: TGTGCCACCAAACAGGGCGGAAACACTGAAGCTTTCTTT. Its protein product is CATKQGGNTEAFF. Full variable domain (remainder filled in from reference TRBV19 and TRBJ1-1): DGGITQSPKYLFRKEGQNVTLSCEQNLNHDAMYWYRQDPGQGLRLIYYSQIVNDFQKGDIAEGYSVSREKKESFPLTVTSAQKNPTAFYLCATKQGGNTEAFFGQGTRLTVV.

On this clone itself: A junction boundary mismatches the germline segment, possibly from a read error. The J gene is TRBJ2-7, the V gene TRBV18; TRBD1 matches 8 bases. The CDR3 loop spans 13 amino acids. CDR1 and CDR2 from the germline V gene are KGHSH and LQKENI. Here the CDR3 reads CASSPDRGYAQYF. DNA of the CDR3: TGTGCCAGCTCACCCGACAGGGGTTACGCGCAGTACTTC. Together with reference TRBV18 and TRBJ2-7, the CDR3 gives the full variable domain: NAGVMQNPRHLVRRRGQEARLRCSPMKGHSHVYWYRQLPEEGLKFMVYLQKENIIDESGMPKERFSAEFPKEGPSILRIQQVVRGDSAAYFCASSPDRGYAQYFGPGTRLTVT.

This chain joins TRBV30 and TRBJ1-5, with 7 bases fitting TRBD1. Germline values: CDR1 GTSNPN, CDR2 SVGIG (reference sequence). The CDR3 extends over 15 amino acids. Trimming cost V 1 base and J 3 bases; bases outside gene matches: 6. The CDR3 DNA reads as TGTGCCTGGAGTGCCGCGGACAGGTTCAATCAGCCCCAGCATTTT. Its translation is CAWSAADRFNQPQHF.

The chain has TRBV27 and TRBJ2-2, with TRBD2 identical over 13 bases. The CDR3 runs to 16 residues. Germline-derived CDR1 and CDR2 are MNHEY and SMNVEV (reference sequence). V trimming: 3 bases; J trimming: 7 bases; junction bases outside the gene matches: 5. The CDR3 region is CASSFGLAGAYGELFF. CDR3 DNA: TGTGCCAGCAGTTTCGGACTAGCGGGAGCCTACGGGGAGCTGTTTTTT.

This chain connects TRBV24-1 to TRBJ2-2; 8 positions agree with TRBD1. V lost 3 bases to trimming and J lost 6 bases; unmatched junction nucleotides: 2. This CDR3 contains 14 residues. CDR1 and CDR2 from the germline V gene are KGHDR and SFDVKD. CDR3 nucleotides: TGTGCCACCAGTGATCTGGGACAGGCCGGGGAGCTGTTTTTT. Protein: CATSDLGQAGELFF.

The chain carries TRBV25-1 and TRBJ1-2; D may be TRBD1 (6 bases). Between the trimmed V and J ends, which lost 5 bases and 5 bases, there was a span of 9 bases. CDR3 size: 12 residues. Germline V gene data show CDR1 as MGHDK and CDR2 as SYGVNS. CDR3 loop: CASSTGQYGYTF. DNA of the CDR3: TGTGCCAGCAGTACAGGGCAGTATGGCTACACCTTC.

The chain joins TRBV7-6 to TRBJ2-1; 10 nucleotides agree with TRBD1. The CDR3 loop spans 17 amino acids. J gave up 5 bases and V 0 bases, and 7 bases lay outside the gene matches. The germline gives CDR1 SGHVS, CDR2 FNYEAQ. The CDR3 region is CASSLAPTGGWDNEQFF. CDR3 in DNA: TGTGCCAGCAGCTTAGCCCCGACAGGGGGCTGGGACAATGAGCAGTTCTTC. Using reference TRBV7-6 and TRBJ2-1 for the parts outside the CDR3, the full variable domain is GAGVSQSPRYKVTKRGQDVALRCDPISGHVSLYWYRQALGQGPEFLTYFNYEAQQDKSGLPNDRFSAERPEGSISTLTIQRTEQRDSAMYRCASSLAPTGGWDNEQFFGPGTRLTVL.